This T cell receptor beta chain was found in a study of cytomegalovirus exposure and HLA in healthy donors. This clone has a handful of counts. Its cognate antigen is unknown. Donors sampled were nominally healthy, though unrecorded immune exposures were likely. Overall study findings and caveats: When a later analysis was performed, an Asian-associated ancestry cluster reportedly had fewer N-insertions than the roughly 700-donor mean. Reports indicated that the classifier achieved high specificity and sensitivity in diagnosing cytomegalovirus status.

The PCR employed 60 Vbeta primers together with 13 Jbeta primers. Here immunoSEQ multiplex PCR was the method, and the copy in TCRdb shows in-frame clones only, minus some. Of roughly 190,000 clones listed, approximately 80% were seen once; the top ten hold 13% to 15%. The CDR3 extends over 16 amino acids. Trimming removed 1 base at V and 0 bases at J, with 10 bases between. Germline lookup yields CDR1 KGHSH and CDR2 LQKENI. The sample taken for sequencing was PBMCs. This clonotype originated in a woman aged 25 to 45 in good health and CMV-seropositive. V usage is TRBV18 and J usage is TRBJ2-1; D is perhaps TRBD1 (5 bases). CDR3 nucleotide sequence: TGTGCCAGCTCACCACGCCCTGACAGCTCCTACAATGAGCAGTTCTTC. Protein: CASSPRPDSSYNEQFF. Combining the CDR3 with reference TRBV18 and TRBJ2-1 gives the whole variable domain NAGVMQNPRHLVRRRGQEARLRCSPMKGHSHVYWYRQLPEEGLKFMVYLQKENIIDESGMPKERFSAEFPKEGPSILRIQQVVRGDSAAYFCASSPRPDSSYNEQFFGPGTRLTVL.